The 2 T cell receptor beta chains presented below share a single source sample, sequenced in a study of cytomegalovirus exposure and HLA in healthy donors. In the PCR, 60 Vbeta and 13 Jbeta primers were used. Libraries were prepared by immunoSEQ multiplex PCR; TCRdb keeps only in-frame clonotypes and omits some of them. The sample consists of approximately 240,000 clones, around 89% of them appearing once. The sequenced sample was PBMCs. The receptor source for this set is a woman aged 18-35 years in good health and CMV-seronegative.

The chain uses TRBV9 and TRBJ2-1; 9 bases are shared with TRBD2. CDR3 length: 15 residues. The germline V gene has CDR1 SGDLS and CDR2 YYNGEE. The V gene end was trimmed by 0 bases and the J gene end by 5 bases; junction bases not matched to a gene: 3. In DNA, the CDR3 is TGTGCCAGCAGCGTAGCTAGCGGGGTGAACAATGAGCAGTTCTTC. Encoded protein: CASSVASGVNNEQFF. The whole variable domain, filled in from reference TRBV9 and TRBJ2-1, reads DSGVTQTPKHLITATGQRVTLRCSPRSGDLSVYWYQQSLDQGLQFLIQYYNGEERAKGNILERFSAQQFPDLHSELNLSSLELGDSALYFCASSVASGVNNEQFFGPGTRLTVL.

The chain couples TRBV11-3 to TRBJ2-1; tentative D call: TRBD1 (6 bases). The CDR3 length is 15 residues. V gave up 0 bases and J gave up 6 bases, with 12 bases separating them. Per germline, CDR1 SGHNT and CDR2 YENEEA. The CDR3 is CASSLEQQGGNEQFF. In nucleotides, the CDR3 is TGTGCCAGCAGCTTAGAACAACAGGGCGGCAATGAGCAGTTCTTC.